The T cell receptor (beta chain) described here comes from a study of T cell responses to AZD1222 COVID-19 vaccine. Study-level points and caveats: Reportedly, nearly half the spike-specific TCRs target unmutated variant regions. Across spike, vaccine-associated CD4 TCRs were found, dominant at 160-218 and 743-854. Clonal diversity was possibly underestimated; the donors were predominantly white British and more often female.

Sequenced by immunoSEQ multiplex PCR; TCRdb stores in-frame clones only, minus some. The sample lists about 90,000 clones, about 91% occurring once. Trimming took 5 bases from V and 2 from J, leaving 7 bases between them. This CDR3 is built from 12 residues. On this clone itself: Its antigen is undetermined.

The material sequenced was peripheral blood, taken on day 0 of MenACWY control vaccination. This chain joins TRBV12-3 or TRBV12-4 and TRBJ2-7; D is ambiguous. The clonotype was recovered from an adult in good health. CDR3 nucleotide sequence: TGTGCCAGCAGTCTAAATACCTACGAGCAGTACTTC. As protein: CASSLNTYEQYF.